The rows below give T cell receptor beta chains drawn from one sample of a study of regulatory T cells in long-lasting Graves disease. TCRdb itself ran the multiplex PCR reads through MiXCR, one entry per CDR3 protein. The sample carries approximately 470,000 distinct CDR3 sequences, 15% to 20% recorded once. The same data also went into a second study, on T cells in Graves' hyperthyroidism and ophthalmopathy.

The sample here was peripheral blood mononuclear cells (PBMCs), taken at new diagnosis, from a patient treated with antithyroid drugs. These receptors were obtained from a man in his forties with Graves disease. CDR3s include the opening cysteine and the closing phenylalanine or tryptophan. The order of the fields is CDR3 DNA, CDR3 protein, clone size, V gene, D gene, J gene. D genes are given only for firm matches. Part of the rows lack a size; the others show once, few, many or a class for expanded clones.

TGTGCCAGCAGCTTCCCCGGTAGGGGGGCTGAGCAGTTCTTC	CASSFPGRGAEQFF	many	TRBV7-8	.	TRBJ2-1
TGTGCCAGCACCCGGGAGGGCCGAAACACCGGGGAGCTGTTTTTT	CASTREGRNTGELFF	many	TRBV5-4	TRBD2	TRBJ2-2
TGCAGTGCTAGAGATTTACAGGGTGTTATAATTGAGCAGTTCTTC	CSARDLQGVIIEQFF	many	TRBV20-1	.	TRBJ2-1
TGCGCCAGCAGTCCTGGGACAGGGACAGAGACCCAGTACTTC	CASSPGTGTETQYF	many	TRBV5-1	TRBD1	TRBJ2-5
TGTGCCAGCAGCGTAGGGACCGTACCCTCTGGAAACACCATATATTTT	CASSVGTVPSGNTIYF	many	TRBV9	.	TRBJ1-3
TGTGCCAGCAGCGCAGGGGACAGGCCGAACACTGAAGCTTTCTTT	CASSAGDRPNTEAFF	few	TRBV9	TRBD1	TRBJ1-1
TGCGCCAGCAGCTTGGCCGGTTGGGCGCACGAGCAGTACTTC	CASSLAGWAHEQYF	.	TRBV5-1	.	TRBJ2-7
TGTGCCAGCAGCTTCGGACTAGTGGAGACCCAGTACTTC	CASSFGLVETQYF	many	TRBV7-2	TRBD2	TRBJ2-5
TGTGCCAGCAGTCGGAGAGGCGGGACTAGCGCCTACGAGCAGTACTTC	CASSRRGGTSAYEQYF	few	TRBV27	TRBD2	TRBJ2-7
TGTGCCAGCAGTAGTCTAACAGGGGACACTGAAGCTTTCTTT	CASSSLTGDTEAFF	many	TRBV6-1	TRBD1	TRBJ1-1
TGCAGTGCTAGGGTTCGCGGAGGGGGTAACACCGGGGAGCTGTTTTTT	CSARVRGGGNTGELFF	few	TRBV20-1	.	TRBJ2-2
TGTGCCAGCAGCCAAAGGACTAGCGGGAGCCGAGAGACCCAGTACTTC	CASSQRTSGSRETQYF	.	TRBV4-2	TRBD2	TRBJ2-5
TGTGCCAGCAGTTACCCACCGAACGAGCAGTACTTC	CASSYPPNEQYF	.	TRBV6-2/TRBV6-3	.	TRBJ2-7
TGTGCCAGCAGTTTAGTTTCCCGGACCTACGAGCAGTACTTC	CASSLVSRTYEQYF	many	TRBV12-3/TRBV12-4	.	TRBJ2-7
TGTGCCAGCGGGGACAGGGAGGCCAATGAGCAGTTCTTC	CASGDREANEQFF	many	TRBV12-3/TRBV12-4	TRBD1	TRBJ2-1
TGTGCCAGTAGTCCCCGTTCTAGCGGGAGAGTCAATGAGCAGTTCTTC	CASSPRSSGRVNEQFF	.	TRBV19	TRBD2	TRBJ2-1
TGTGCCAGCACTAGCGGGATAGATGGCGGGGAGCTGTTTTTT	CASTSGIDGGELFF	.	TRBV2	TRBD2	TRBJ2-2
TGTGCCATCAGGGGGGGACAGGCTGAGACCCAGTACTTC	CAIRGGQAETQYF	.	TRBV10-3	TRBD1	TRBJ2-5
TGTGCCACCAGCGAGCGTTCCTGGGGAGATACGCAGTATTTT	CATSERSWGDTQYF	few	TRBV15	.	TRBJ2-3
TGCGCCATAGGAGCTACCGGCTACAATGAGCAGTTCTTC	CAIGATGYNEQFF	.	TRBV10-2	.	TRBJ2-1
TGTGCCAGCAGTAAACAGGAACCCACCTATGGCTACACCTTC	CASSKQEPTYGYTF	many	TRBV28	.	TRBJ1-2
TGTGCCAGCAGTTCACCCATCTTCAATGAGCAGTTCTTC	CASSSPIFNEQFF	.	TRBV28	.	TRBJ2-1
TGTGCCAGCAGTATCCCTCTGGGGGTAGGAGAGACCCAGTACTTC	CASSIPLGVGETQYF	many	TRBV28	.	TRBJ2-5
TGTGCCAGCAGCTTCCAGGCCGAGCAGTACTTC	CASSFQAEQYF	many	TRBV7-9	.	TRBJ2-7
TGTGCCAGCAGTGAAGGCCTCGGTCGACGGTCCTACGAGCAGTACTTC	CASSEGLGRRSYEQYF	few	TRBV11-3	.	TRBJ2-7
TGTGCCATCAGAGCTGCGGCGGTCTATGGCTACACCTTC	CAIRAAAVYGYTF	many	TRBV10-3	.	TRBJ1-2
TGTGCCAGTTTCACCGGGACTAGTTACGAGCAGTTCTTC	CASFTGTSYEQFF	once	TRBV19	TRBD2	TRBJ2-1
TGTGCCAGCAGACAGGGGGATTACAATGAGCAGTTCTTC	CASRQGDYNEQFF	.	TRBV27	TRBD1	TRBJ2-1
TGTGCCAGCAGTTTATTAGCGGGAGTTCAGGAGACCCAGTACTTC	CASSLLAGVQETQYF	.	TRBV28	TRBD2	TRBJ2-5
TGTGCCAGCAGTTTAGGGGTGGGTCTAGCGGGATGGGGTGAGCAGTTCTTC	CASSLGVGLAGWGEQFF	many	TRBV12-3/TRBV12-4	TRBD2	TRBJ2-1
TGCAGTGCACTAGCGGGAGTGGGTTACAATGAGCAGTTCTTC	CSALAGVGYNEQFF	once	TRBV20-1	TRBD2	TRBJ2-1
TGTGCCAGCAGCAACCGGAGGATCAGCTCTGGGGCCAACGTCCTGACTTTC	CASSNRRISSGANVLTF	.	TRBV6-1	.	TRBJ2-6
TGTGCCAGCAGCCCTCTGGGGCTCTCTGGAAACACCATATATTTT	CASSPLGLSGNTIYF	.	TRBV27	.	TRBJ1-3
TGTGCCAGCGGTGACAGCGTCCGACTACAAAATGAGCAGTTCTTC	CASGDSVRLQNEQFF	many	TRBV2	.	TRBJ2-1
TGTGCCAGCAGCTTATACTACCCGGGCACAGATACGCAGTATTTT	CASSLYYPGTDTQYF	few	TRBV7-9	.	TRBJ2-3
TGTGCCAGCCAGTCCTACAATGAGCAGTTCTTC	CASQSYNEQFF	.	TRBV9	.	TRBJ2-1
TGTGCCAGCAGTTTCCGGGACTGGACCTACGAGCAGTACTTC	CASSFRDWTYEQYF	many	TRBV28	.	TRBJ2-7
TGCGCCAGCAGTAAACGGACAGGGGCAGATACGCAGTATTTT	CASSKRTGADTQYF	.	TRBV5-1	TRBD1	TRBJ2-3
TGTGCCAGCGCCCAACAGGGAGTTCGGGCCAATGAGCAGTTCTTC	CASAQQGVRANEQFF	many	TRBV12-3/TRBV12-4	.	TRBJ2-1
TGCAGTGCTCCGACAGAAAGCAATCAGCCCCAGCATTTT	CSAPTESNQPQHF	.	TRBV20-1	.	TRBJ1-5
TGTGCCAGCAGGGAGACTAGCGGGAGAAGCTCCTACAATGAGCAGTTCTTC	CASRETSGRSSYNEQFF	many	TRBV27	TRBD2	TRBJ2-1
TGTGCCAGCTCATCGTTCGCAGCGAACTCCTACGAGCAGTACTTC	CASSSFAANSYEQYF	few	TRBV18	.	TRBJ2-7
TGTGCCAGCAGTGAATCCCCAGGGCGAGAGACCCAGTACTTC	CASSESPGRETQYF	many	TRBV2	.	TRBJ2-5
TGCAGTGCAAAGCCGTCAGCGGGGCTCGGGGAGACCCAGTACTTC	CSAKPSAGLGETQYF	many	TRBV20-1	TRBD2	TRBJ2-5
TGTGCCAGTAGTAGGTCGTTCCAAGAGACCCAGTACTTC	CASSRSFQETQYF	.	TRBV19	.	TRBJ2-5
TGTGCCATCTACTCCCGACAGGGAACGGCGTCTGGCAATGAGCAGTTCTTC	CAIYSRQGTASGNEQFF	many	TRBV2	TRBD1	TRBJ2-1
TGTGCCATTACGGGACTCAGCTCCTACAATGAGCAGTTCTTC	CAITGLSSYNEQFF	many	TRBV6-1	.	TRBJ2-1
TGTGCCAGCAGCTCCCGGGTAGTGGGGGCAGATACGCAGTATTTT	CASSSRVVGADTQYF	many	TRBV7-3	.	TRBJ2-3
TGTGCCAGCAGCTTAGATAACTTTGACGAAAAACTGTTTTTT	CASSLDNFDEKLFF	.	TRBV11-2	.	TRBJ1-4
TGCGCCAGCAGCCAAGTAGGGGGTTTTGGGCAGTTCTTC	CASSQVGGFGQFF	few	TRBV4-1	.	TRBJ2-1
TGTGCCAGCAGCCCGGACAGGATCTCTGGAAACACCATATATTTT	CASSPDRISGNTIYF	.	TRBV12-3/TRBV12-4	TRBD1	TRBJ1-3
TGTGCCAGCAGTTTAGCGGATTGGCCTAGCGGGGAGAACACCGGGGAGCTGTTTTTT	CASSLADWPSGENTGELFF	many	TRBV12-3/TRBV12-4	TRBD2	TRBJ2-2
TGTGCCAGCAGTGAAGCTATCGGGCGATCCGAGCAGTACTTC	CASSEAIGRSEQYF	few	TRBV6-1	.	TRBJ2-7
TGTGCCAGCAGCCCTACCCCCCTGGAGAGTGAGCAGTTCTTC	CASSPTPLESEQFF	many	TRBV11-2	.	TRBJ2-1
TGTGCCAGCAGCCCGACGGGACTAGCGGGAGGAACCTACAATGAGCAGTTCTTC	CASSPTGLAGGTYNEQFF	many	TRBV3-1	TRBD2	TRBJ2-1
TGTGCCACCCAGGGCTCAATCTACGAGCAGTACTTC	CATQGSIYEQYF	many	TRBV28	.	TRBJ2-7
TGCAGTGCTAGAGGAGGGCTAGGGCGCGAGCAGTTCTTC	CSARGGLGREQFF	many	TRBV20-1	.	TRBJ2-1
TGTGCCTGGAGTGTAGGGGGCCCAACCTCTGGGGCCAACGTCCTGACTTTC	CAWSVGGPTSGANVLTF	few	TRBV30	TRBD1	TRBJ2-6
TGTGCCACCAGTGATCAACCCACAGGGCCGAGTGAGCAGTTCTTC	CATSDQPTGPSEQFF	many	TRBV24-1	.	TRBJ2-1
TGTGCCAGCAGCTTCAGGGACCTCCCTACCTACGAGCAGTACTTC	CASSFRDLPTYEQYF	many	TRBV7-9	.	TRBJ2-7